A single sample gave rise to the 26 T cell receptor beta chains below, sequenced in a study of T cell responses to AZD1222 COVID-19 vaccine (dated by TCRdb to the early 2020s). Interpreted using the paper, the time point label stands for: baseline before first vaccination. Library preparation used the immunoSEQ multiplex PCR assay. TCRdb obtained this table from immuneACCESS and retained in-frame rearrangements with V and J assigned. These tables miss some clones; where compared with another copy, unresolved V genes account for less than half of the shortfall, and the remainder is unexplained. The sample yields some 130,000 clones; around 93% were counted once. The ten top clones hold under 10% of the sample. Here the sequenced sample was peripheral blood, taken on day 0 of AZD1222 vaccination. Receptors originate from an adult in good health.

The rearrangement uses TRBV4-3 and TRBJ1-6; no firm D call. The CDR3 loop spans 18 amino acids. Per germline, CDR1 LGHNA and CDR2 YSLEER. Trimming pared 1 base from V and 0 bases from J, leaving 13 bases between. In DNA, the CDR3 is TGCGCCAGCAGCCAAGTCTTTGTTCTGAGCTCCTATAATTCACCCCTCCACTTT. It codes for CASSQVFVLSSYNSPLHF.

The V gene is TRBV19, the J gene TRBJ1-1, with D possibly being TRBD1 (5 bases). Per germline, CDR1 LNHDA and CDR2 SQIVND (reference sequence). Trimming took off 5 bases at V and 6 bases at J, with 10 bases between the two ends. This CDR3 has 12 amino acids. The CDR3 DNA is TGTGCCAGTAGTTCCAGGGAACCTGAAGCTTTCTTT. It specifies CASSSREPEAFF.

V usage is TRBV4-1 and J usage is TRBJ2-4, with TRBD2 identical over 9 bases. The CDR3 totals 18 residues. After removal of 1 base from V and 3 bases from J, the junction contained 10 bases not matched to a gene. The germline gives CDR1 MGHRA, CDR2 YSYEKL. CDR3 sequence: CASSQGVPLRGGKNIQYF. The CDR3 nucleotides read TGCGCCAGCAGCCAAGGTGTCCCATTGCGGGGGGGCAAAAACATTCAGTACTTC.

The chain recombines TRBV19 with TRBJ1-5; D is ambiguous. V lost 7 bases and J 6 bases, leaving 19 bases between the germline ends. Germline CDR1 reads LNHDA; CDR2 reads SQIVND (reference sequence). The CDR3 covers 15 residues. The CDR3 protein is CASTHTASIGQPQHF. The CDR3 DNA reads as TGTGCCAGTACCCACACAGCTTCCATAGGTCAGCCCCAGCATTTT.

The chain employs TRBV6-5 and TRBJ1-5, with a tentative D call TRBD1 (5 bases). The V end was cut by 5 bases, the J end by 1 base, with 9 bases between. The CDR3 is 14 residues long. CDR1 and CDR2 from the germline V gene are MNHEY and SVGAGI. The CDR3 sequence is CASSPGKSNQPQHF. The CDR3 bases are TGTGCCAGCAGTCCAGGGAAAAGCAATCAGCCCCAGCATTTT.

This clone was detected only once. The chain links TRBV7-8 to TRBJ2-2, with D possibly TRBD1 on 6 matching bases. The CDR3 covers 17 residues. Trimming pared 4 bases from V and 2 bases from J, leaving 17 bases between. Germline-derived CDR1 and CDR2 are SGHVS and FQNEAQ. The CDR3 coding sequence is TGTGCCAGCAGCTCCCGGCTGGGGGCCTCTAACACCGGGGAGCTGTTTTTT. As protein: CASSSRLGASNTGELFF.

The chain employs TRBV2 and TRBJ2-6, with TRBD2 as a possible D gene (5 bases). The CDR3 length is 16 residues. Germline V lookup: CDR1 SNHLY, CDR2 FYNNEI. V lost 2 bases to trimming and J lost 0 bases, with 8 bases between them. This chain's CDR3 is CASSESRDSGANVLTF. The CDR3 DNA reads TGTGCCAGCAGTGAATCTCGGGACTCTGGGGCCAACGTCCTGACTTTC.

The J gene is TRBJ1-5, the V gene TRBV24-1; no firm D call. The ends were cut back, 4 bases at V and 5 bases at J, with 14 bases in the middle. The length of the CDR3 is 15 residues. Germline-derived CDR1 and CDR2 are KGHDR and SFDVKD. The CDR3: CATSDEGRQDQPQHF. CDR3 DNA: TGTGCCACCAGTGACGAAGGACGGCAAGATCAGCCCCAGCATTTT.

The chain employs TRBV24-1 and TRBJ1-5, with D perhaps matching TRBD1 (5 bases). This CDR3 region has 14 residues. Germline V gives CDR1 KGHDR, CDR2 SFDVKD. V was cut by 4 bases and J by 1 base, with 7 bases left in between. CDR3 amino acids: CATSDRDSNQPQHF. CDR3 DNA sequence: TGTGCCACCAGTGACCGGGACAGCAATCAGCCCCAGCATTTT.

The CDR3 region has the DNA TGTGCCAGCAGCTCCGGACTAACTCGGGGCTACACCTTC. This codes for CASSSGLTRGYTF. The rearrangement joins TRBV7-2 to TRBJ1-2; D remains unclear. The CDR3 covers 13 residues. Trimming took 4 bases from V and 8 from J, leaving 14 bases between them. Per germline, CDR1 SGHTA and CDR2 FQGNSA.

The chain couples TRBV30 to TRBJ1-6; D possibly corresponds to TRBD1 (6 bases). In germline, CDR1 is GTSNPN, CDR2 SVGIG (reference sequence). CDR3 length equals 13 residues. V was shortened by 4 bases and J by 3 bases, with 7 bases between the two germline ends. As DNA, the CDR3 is TGTGCCTGGACGGGACACTATAATTCACCCCTCCACTTT. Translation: CAWTGHYNSPLHF. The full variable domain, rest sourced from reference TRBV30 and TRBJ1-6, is SQTIHQWPATLVQPVGSPLSLECTVEGTSNPNLYWYRQAAGRGLQLLFYSVGIGQISSEVPQNLSASRPQDRQFILSSKKLLLSDSGFYLCAWTGHYNSPLHFGNGTRLTVT.

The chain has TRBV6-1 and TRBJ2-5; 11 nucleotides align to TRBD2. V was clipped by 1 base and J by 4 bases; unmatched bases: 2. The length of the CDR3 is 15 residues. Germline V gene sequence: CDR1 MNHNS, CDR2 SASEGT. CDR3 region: CASSEVAGGPETQYF. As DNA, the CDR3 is TGTGCCAGCAGTGAAGTAGCGGGGGGGCCAGAGACCCAGTACTTC.

CDR3 coding DNA: TGTGCCAGCGCCGCCTCGACCGGGGAGCTGTTTTTT. It codes for CASAASTGELFF. J is TRBJ2-2 and V is TRBV5-6; D is undetermined. Germline V gene lookup returns CDR1 SGHDT and CDR2 YYEEEE. V dropped 7 bases and J dropped 5 bases, with 9 bases sitting between them. CDR3 length: 12 residues.

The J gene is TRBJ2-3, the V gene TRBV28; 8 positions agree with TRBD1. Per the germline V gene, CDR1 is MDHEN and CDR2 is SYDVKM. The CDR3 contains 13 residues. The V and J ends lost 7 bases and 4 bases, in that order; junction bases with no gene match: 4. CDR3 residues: CASTRQGSDTQYF. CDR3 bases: TGTGCCAGCACCCGACAGGGGTCAGATACGCAGTATTTT.

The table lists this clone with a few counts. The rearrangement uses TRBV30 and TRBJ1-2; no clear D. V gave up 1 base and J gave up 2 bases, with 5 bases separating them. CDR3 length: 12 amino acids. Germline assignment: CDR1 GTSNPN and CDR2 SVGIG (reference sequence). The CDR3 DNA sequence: TGTGCCTGGAGTGGTCGGAACTATGGCTACACCTTC. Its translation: CAWSGRNYGYTF.

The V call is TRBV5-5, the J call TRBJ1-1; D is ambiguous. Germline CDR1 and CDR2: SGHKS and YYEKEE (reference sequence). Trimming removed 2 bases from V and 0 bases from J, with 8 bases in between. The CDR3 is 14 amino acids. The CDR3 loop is CASSFRGMNTEAFF. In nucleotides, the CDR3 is TGTGCCAGCAGCTTCCGTGGAATGAACACTGAAGCTTTCTTT. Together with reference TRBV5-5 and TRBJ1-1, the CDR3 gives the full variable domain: DAGVTQSPTHLIKTRGQQVTLRCSPISGHKSVSWYQQVLGQGPQFIFQYYEKEERGRGNFPDRFSARQFPNYSSELNVNALLLGDSALYLCASSFRGMNTEAFFGQGTRLTVV.

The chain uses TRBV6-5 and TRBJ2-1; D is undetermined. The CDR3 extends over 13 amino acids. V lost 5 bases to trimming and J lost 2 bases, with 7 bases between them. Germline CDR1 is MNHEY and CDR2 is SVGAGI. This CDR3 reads CASSPSPYNEQFF. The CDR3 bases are TGTGCCAGCAGTCCCAGTCCCTACAATGAGCAGTTCTTC.

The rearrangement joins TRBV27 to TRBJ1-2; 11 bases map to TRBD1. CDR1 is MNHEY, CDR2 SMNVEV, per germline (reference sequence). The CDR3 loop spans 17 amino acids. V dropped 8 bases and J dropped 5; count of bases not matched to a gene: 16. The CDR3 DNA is TGTGCCAGCGCGAACCCCTATCTGGGACAGGGGGAGTATGGCTACACCTTC. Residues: CASANPYLGQGEYGYTF.

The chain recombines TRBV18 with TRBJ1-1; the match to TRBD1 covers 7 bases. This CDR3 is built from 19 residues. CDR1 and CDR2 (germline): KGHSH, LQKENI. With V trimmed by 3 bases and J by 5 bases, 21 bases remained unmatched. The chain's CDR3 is CASSPITGTDRMSGTEAFF. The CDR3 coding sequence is TGTGCCAGCTCACCCATTACCGGGACAGATAGGATGAGTGGGACTGAAGCTTTCTTT.

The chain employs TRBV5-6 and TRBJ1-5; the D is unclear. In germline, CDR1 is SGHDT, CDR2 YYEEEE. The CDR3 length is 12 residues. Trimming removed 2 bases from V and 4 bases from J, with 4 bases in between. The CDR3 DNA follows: TGTGCCAGCAGCTTCGAAAATCAGCCCCAGCATTTT. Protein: CASSFENQPQHF.

The CDR3 DNA follows: TGTGCCAGCAGCCAAGAGGCCGCTATTAGACCAGACCTCTACGAGCAGTACTTC. Protein product: CASSQEAAIRPDLYEQYF. The V call is TRBV4-2, the J call TRBJ2-7; D uncertain. The CDR3 runs to 18 residues. Trimming cost V 0 bases and J 3 bases, with 21 bases left between them. Germline V gene lookup returns CDR1 LGHNA and CDR2 YNFKEQ.

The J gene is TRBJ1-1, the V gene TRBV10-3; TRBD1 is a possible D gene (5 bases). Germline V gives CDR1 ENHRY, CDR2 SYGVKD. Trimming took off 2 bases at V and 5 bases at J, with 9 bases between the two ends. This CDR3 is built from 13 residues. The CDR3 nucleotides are TGTGCCATCAGTGAGGGGGGAAGGACTGAAGCTTTCTTT. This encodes CAISEGGRTEAFF.

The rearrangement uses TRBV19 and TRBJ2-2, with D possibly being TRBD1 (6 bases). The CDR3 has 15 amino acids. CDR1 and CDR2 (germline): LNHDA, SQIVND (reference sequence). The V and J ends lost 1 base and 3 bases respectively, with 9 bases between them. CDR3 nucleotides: TGTGCCAGTAGTATAGGGGGACATCACACCGGGGAGCTGTTTTTT. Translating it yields CASSIGGHHTGELFF. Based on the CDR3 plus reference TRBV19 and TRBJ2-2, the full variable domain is DGGITQSPKYLFRKEGQNVTLSCEQNLNHDAMYWYRQDPGQGLRLIYYSQIVNDFQKGDIAEGYSVSREKKESFPLTVTSAQKNPTAFYLCASSIGGHHTGELFFGEGSRLTVL.

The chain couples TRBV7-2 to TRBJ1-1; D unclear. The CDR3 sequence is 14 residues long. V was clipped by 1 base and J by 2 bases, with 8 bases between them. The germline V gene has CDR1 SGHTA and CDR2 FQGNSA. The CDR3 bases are TGTGCCAGCAGCTTAGGCGCAGCTAACACTGAAGCTTTCTTT. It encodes CASSLGAANTEAFF.

CDR3: CASSRTGIGNTIYF. The DNA for the CDR3 is TGTGCCAGCAGTCGCACAGGGATAGGAAACACCATATATTTT. The chain links TRBV6-5 to TRBJ1-3, with D possibly TRBD1 on 6 matching bases. Germline CDR1 is MNHEY and CDR2 is SVGAGI. V lost 5 bases to trimming and J lost 4 bases, with 12 bases between them. This CDR3 is built from 14 residues.

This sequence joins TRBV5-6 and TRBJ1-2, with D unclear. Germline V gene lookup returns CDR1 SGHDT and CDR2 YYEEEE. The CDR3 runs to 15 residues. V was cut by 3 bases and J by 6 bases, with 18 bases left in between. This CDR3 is CASSWDVGPADGYTF. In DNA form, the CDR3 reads TGTGCCAGCAGCTGGGATGTAGGACCGGCAGATGGCTACACCTTC.